This T cell receptor beta chain was found in a study of T cell responses to AZD1222 COVID-19 vaccine (dated by TCRdb to the early 2020s). Some background on the complete study: TCR sequencing covered over 230 trial participants: 200 to 220 given two doses of AZD1222 and about 26 given two doses of MenACWY control vaccine. Trial participants were enrolled by age into 18-55, 56-69 and 70-plus year subgroups, with approximately 150, 30 and 60 TCR-sequenced participants respectively.

The CDR3 regions of human TCRbeta chains were analyzed by immunosequencing. In the authors' own workflow: Repertoire TCRs were matched against a reference library of SARS-CoV-2-specific TCRs generated with the MIRA antigen-specificity platform. Breadth was defined as the fraction of unique TCRs that were SARS-CoV-2-associated, and depth was defined as the fraction of total T cells that were SARS-CoV-2-associated. Using the MIRA data, each spike-specific TCR was mapped to the spike region that the TCR reacts to and placed in a CD4 or CD8 class. Log10-transformed breadth and depth values were compared by one-way ANOVA with Sidak's multiple comparisons tests. The clones in this table, taken by TCRdb from immuneACCESS, are in-frame only. Not every clone is retained; where verified, under half of the shortfall comes from an unresolved V gene, and the cause of the rest is unknown. From that table come the V and J calls and clone size; the DNA was used to work out D and trimming. The sample data list over 200,000 clones, and around 94% of these were observed just once. Jointly, the top ten make up 1.5% to 2% of the sample.

The label giving this sample's time point can be read as: about 28 days (+/-7) after the second vaccine dose. The sample's treatment or condition label, in plain terms: meningococcal conjugate vaccine given as trial control. The vaccinee samples were drawn from two UK trials, COV001 and COV002, one of which was a single-blind randomized controlled phase 2/3 trial testing AZD1222 (ChAdOx1 nCoV-19) in healthy adults. For TCRbeta chain sequencing, PBMC samples from trial participants were taken at day 0 and at day 28 after the second dose. Results and caveats for the whole study, not just this receptor: Conclusions about previously exposed vaccinees were limited because only 6 or 7 AZD1222 recipients were SARS-CoV-2 seropositive at baseline. Spike-specific TCR breadth and depth rose significantly after two AZD1222 doses compared with day 0 and with MenACWY recipients. CD4 TCRs associated with the vaccine covered the entire spike protein, and the dominant responses were in regions 160-218 and 743-854. Reportedly, almost half of the unique spike-specific TCRs recognized epitopes lying outside the regions that are mutated in the B.1.351 and B.1.1.7 variants. Because no samples from the day 14 peak response were available, repertoires could be characterized only after the peak T cell response. Most participants were white British and females outnumbered males, and the authors suggested that clonal diversity may have been underestimated. In the small 56-69-year group, the increase in depth fell short of significance, most likely because of low power.

The CDR3 goes from the cysteine to the phenylalanine over 17 residues. This entry keeps only the CDR3 DNA: 51 bases, framed from base 1. CDR1 and CDR2 (KGHSH, LQKENI) derive from the germline V gene. V is trimmed back by 3 bases and J by 1 base, and the junction contains 11 bases that no gene match accounts for. A word on this clone: Its antigen has not been determined. No per-base quality is available; no much larger clone lies one base away.

The TCR sequence derives from an adult who received the MenACWY meningococcal vaccine as a control. The sample here was peripheral blood, taken 28 days after the second dose of the MenACWY control vaccine. This chain joins TRBV18 to TRBJ1-1, with 7 bases in between that match TRBD1. The DNA sequence follows: TGTGCCAGCTCACCTCTATCCCCCCAGGGGGGGAACACTGAAGCTTTCTTT. Its product reads: CASSPLSPQGGNTEAFF. The CDR3, completed at both ends by the reference TRBV18 and TRBJ1-1 genes, gives the full variable domain NAGVMQNPRHLVRRRGQEARLRCSPMKGHSHVYWYRQLPEEGLKFMVYLQKENIIDESGMPKERFSAEFPKEGPSILRIQQVVRGDSAAYFCASSPLSPQGGNTEAFFGQGTRLTVV.